The sample holds a few counts of the clone carrying this T cell receptor (beta chain). Germline trimming cut 3 bases from V and 7 bases from J; bases unmatched to any gene: 6. CDR1 and CDR2 (germline): MNHEY, SMNVEV (reference sequence). There are 14 residues in the CDR3. The data were obtained in a study of T cell changes during pregnancy in multiple sclerosis. Sequenced by immunoSEQ multiplex PCR; TCRdb stores in-frame clones only, minus some. The sample consists of around 36,000 clones, around nine tenths of them appearing once. J is TRBJ2-7 and V is TRBV27; 10 nucleotides agree with TRBD2. The sequencing used peripheral blood, collected before pregnancy. This TCR was sampled from a female donor with multiple sclerosis, enrolled in a pregnancy study. The CDR3 loop is CASSFRLAGREQYF. CDR3 nucleotides: TGTGCCAGCAGTTTTCGACTAGCGGGCCGGGAGCAGTACTTC.